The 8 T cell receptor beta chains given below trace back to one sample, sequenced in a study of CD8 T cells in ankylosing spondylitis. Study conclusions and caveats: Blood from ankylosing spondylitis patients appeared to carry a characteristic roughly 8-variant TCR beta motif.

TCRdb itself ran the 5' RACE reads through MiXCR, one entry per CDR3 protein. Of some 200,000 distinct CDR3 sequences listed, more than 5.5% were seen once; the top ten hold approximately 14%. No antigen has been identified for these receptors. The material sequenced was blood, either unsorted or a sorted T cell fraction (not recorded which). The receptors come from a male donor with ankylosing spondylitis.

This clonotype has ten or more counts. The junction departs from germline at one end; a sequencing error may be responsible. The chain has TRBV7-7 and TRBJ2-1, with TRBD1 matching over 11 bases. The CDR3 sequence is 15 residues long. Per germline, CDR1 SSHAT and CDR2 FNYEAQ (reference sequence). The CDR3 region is CASSWGQGEFNEQFF. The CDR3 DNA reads TGTGCTAGCAGTTGGGGACAGGGGGAATTCAATGAGCAGTTCTTC.

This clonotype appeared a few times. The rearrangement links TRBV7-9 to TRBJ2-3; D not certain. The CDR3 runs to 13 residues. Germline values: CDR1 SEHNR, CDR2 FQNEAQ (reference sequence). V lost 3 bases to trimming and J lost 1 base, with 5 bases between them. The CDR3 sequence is CASSFIGTDTQYF. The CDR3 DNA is TGTGCCAGCAGCTTTATAGGCACAGATACGCAGTATTTT.

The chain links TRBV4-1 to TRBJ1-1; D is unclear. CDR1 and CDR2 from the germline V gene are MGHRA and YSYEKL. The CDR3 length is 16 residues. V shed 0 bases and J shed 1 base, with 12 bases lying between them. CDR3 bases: TGCGCCAGCAGCCAAGAAGCTTTCGGAGGGAACACTGAAGCTTTCTTT. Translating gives CASSQEAFGGNTEAFF.

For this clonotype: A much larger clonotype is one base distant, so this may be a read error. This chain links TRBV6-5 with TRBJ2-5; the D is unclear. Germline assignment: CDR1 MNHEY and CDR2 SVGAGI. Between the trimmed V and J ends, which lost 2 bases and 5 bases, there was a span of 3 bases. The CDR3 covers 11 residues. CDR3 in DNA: TGTGCCAGCAGTTACGCGGAGACCCAGTACTTC. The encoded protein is CASSYAETQYF.

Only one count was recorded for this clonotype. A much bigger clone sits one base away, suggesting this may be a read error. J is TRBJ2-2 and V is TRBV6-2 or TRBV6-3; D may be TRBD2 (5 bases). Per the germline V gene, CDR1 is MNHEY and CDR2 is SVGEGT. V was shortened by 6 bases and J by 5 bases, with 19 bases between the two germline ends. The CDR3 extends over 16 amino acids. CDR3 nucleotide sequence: TGTGCCAGCAGGGACTCAGTAACCGCGAGGACCGGGGAGCTGTTTTTT. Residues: CASRDSVTARTGELFF.

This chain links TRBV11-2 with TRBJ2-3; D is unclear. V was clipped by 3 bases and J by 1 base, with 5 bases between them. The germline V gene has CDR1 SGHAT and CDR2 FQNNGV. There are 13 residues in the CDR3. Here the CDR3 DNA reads TGTGCCAGCAGCTTCCGGCGCACAGATACGCAGTATTTT. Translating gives CASSFRRTDTQYF.

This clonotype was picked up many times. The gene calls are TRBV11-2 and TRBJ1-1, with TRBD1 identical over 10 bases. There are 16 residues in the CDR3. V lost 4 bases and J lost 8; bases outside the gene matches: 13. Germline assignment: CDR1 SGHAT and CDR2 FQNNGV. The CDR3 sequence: CASSSPTGQGRSEAFF. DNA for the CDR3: TGTGCCAGCAGCTCCCCAACGGGACAGGGGCGCTCCGAAGCTTTCTTT.

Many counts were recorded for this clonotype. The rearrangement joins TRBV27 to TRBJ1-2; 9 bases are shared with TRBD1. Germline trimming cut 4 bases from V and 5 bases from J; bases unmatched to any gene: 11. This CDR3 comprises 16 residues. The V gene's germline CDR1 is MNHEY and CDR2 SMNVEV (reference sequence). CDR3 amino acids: CASSYLRGQGLYGYTF. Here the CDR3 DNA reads TGTGCCAGCAGTTACCTTCGGGGACAGGGCTTGTATGGCTACACCTTC.